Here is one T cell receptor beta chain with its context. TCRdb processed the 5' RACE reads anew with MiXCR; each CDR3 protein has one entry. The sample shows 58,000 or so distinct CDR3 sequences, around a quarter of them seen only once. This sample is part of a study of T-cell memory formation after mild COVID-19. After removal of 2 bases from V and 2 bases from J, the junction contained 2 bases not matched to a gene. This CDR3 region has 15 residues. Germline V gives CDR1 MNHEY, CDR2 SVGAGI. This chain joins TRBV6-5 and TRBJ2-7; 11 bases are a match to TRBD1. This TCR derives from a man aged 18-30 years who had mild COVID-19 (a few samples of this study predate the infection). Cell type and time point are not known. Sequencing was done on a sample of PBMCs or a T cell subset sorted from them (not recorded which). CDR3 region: CASSYRGQGAYEQYF. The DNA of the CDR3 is TGTGCCAGCAGTTACCGGGGACAGGGGGCCTACGAGCAGTACTTC.